The 22 T cell receptor beta chains presented below share a single source sample, sequenced in a study of persistence of HIV-infected CD4 T cells. The immunoSEQ assay was version 4, run in survey mode. Libraries were prepared by immunoSEQ multiplex PCR; TCRdb keeps only in-frame clonotypes and omits some of them. The sample lists about 20,000 clones, roughly 74% occurring once. Their target antigens are unknown. The stimulus was lysate of CMV-infected fibroblasts, about 10 ug/mL. Sorting of responding CD4+ T cells relied on upregulated CD40 ligand together with CD69. The sample in question was CD4+ T cells sorted from PBMCs after approximately 20-hour stimulation, obtained from a patient who received antiretroviral therapy. Receptors originate from an adult man with HIV who was CMV-seropositive.

Concerning this clone: At the DNA level, this CDR3 is encoded by other sequences in the same sample as well. The rearrangement joins TRBV7-9 to TRBJ2-1; D unclear. This CDR3 comprises 12 residues. V gave up 2 bases and J gave up 7 bases, with 6 bases separating them. Per germline, CDR1 SEHNR and CDR2 FQNEAQ (reference sequence). CDR3 sequence: CASSLSRNEQFF. The CDR3 bases are TGTGCCAGCAGCTTATCCCGGAATGAGCAGTTCTTC.

About this clone: One junction end disagrees with the germline gene, perhaps due to a read error. This chain connects TRBV7-9 to TRBJ1-6, with unresolved D. Per germline, CDR1 SEHNR and CDR2 FQNEAQ (reference sequence). The CDR3 is 14 residues long. The CDR3 is CASTLNNGRSPLHF. The CDR3 nucleotides read TGTGCCAGCACCTTAAACAATGGTCGATCACCCCTCCACTTT. Combining the CDR3 with reference TRBV7-9 and TRBJ1-6 gives the whole variable domain DTGVSQNPRHKITKRGQNVTFRCDPISEHNRLYWYRQTLGQGPEFLTYFQNEAQLEKSRLLSDRFSAERPKGSFSTLEIQRTEQGDSAMYLCASTLNNGRSPLHFGNGTRLTVT.

This clone was observed a few times. This chain joins TRBV4-1 and TRBJ2-3, with D hard to call. The V end was cut by 2 bases, the J end by 1 base, with 4 bases between. Germline V gene data show CDR1 as MGHRA and CDR2 as YSYEKL. This CDR3 has 13 residues. The CDR3 region has the DNA TGCGCCAGCAGCCAACCGGGCACAGATACGCAGTATTTT. Translation: CASSQPGTDTQYF.

This clone appeared a few times. The rearrangement uses TRBV23-1 and TRBJ2-2; TRBD2 agrees at 8 bases. TRBV23-1 is assigned to the ORF class and has an uncertain function. V shed 4 bases and J 3 bases; nucleotides not matched to a gene: 7. The CDR3 spans 16 residues. The CDR3 nucleotides read TGCGCCAGCAGTCGCCCGGGGGGGCGAGACACCGGGGAGCTGTTTTTT. Its protein product is CASSRPGGRDTGELFF.

This clone occurred a few times. The V and J genes are TRBV25-1 and TRBJ1-5; TRBD1 might be the D (5 bases). CDR1 is MGHDK and CDR2 is SYGVNS in the germline V gene. V was shortened by 2 bases and J by 6 bases, with 11 bases between the two germline ends. CDR3 length equals 14 residues. This CDR3 reads CASSEAGDGQPQHF. The CDR3 bases are TGTGCCAGCAGTGAAGCGGGGGACGGTCAGCCCCAGCATTTT.

Here the CDR3 reads CASSVLGGVGAEAFF. In DNA form, the CDR3 reads TGTGCCAGCAGTGTTCTTGGGGGCGTTGGGGCTGAAGCTTTCTTT. V usage is TRBV28 and J usage is TRBJ1-1; D is possibly TRBD1 (6 bases). V was cut by 5 bases and J by 6 bases, with 19 bases left in between. Germline loops: CDR1 MDHEN, CDR2 SYDVKM. CDR3 length equals 15 residues. The full variable domain, in which reference TRBV28 and TRBJ1-1 provide the parts outside the CDR3, is DVKVTQSSRYLVKRTGEKVFLECVQDMDHENMFWYRQDPGLGLRLIYFSYDVKMKEKGDIPEGYSVSREKKERFSLILESASTNQTSMYLCASSVLGGVGAEAFFGQGTRLTVV.

The chain uses TRBV3-1 (or the pseudogene TRBV3-2) and TRBJ1-1; D might be TRBD1 (5 bases). Germline loops: CDR1 LGHDT, CDR2 YNNKEL (reference sequence). The CDR3 loop spans 13 amino acids. V lost 4 bases, J lost 10 bases, and 16 bases lay in between. This CDR3 is CASSLDRGLGAFF. The CDR3 DNA sequence: TGTGCCAGCAGCCTGGATCGGGGGTTAGGAGCTTTCTTT.

The chain employs TRBV19 and TRBJ2-7; D call uncertain. Germline CDR1 and CDR2: LNHDA and SQIVND (reference sequence). The CDR3 is made up of 14 amino acids. The V end lost 5 bases, the J end lost 0 bases, and 11 bases lay between the germline ends. In nucleotides, the CDR3 is TGTGCCAGTAGTCACGACATTAACTCCTACGAGCAGTACTTC. Amino acids: CASSHDINSYEQYF.

This clone appeared a few times. J is TRBJ2-3 and V is TRBV5-1; 8 bases are shared with TRBD2. This CDR3 region has 16 residues. J lost 4 bases, V lost 4 bases, and 11 bases had no gene match. CDR1 SGHRS and CDR2 YFSETQ come from the germline V gene. The CDR3 DNA reads as TGCGCCAGCAGCCCAACTCACGGGGGGGGGCCAGATACGCAGTATTTT. Residues: CASSPTHGGGPDTQYF.

The V gene is TRBV19, the J gene TRBJ1-2; 9 bases are shared with TRBD1. The CDR3 runs to 13 residues. Trimming took 9 bases from V and 1 from J; bases not matched to a gene: 3. Germline V CDR1 and CDR2: LNHDA, SQIVND (reference sequence). CDR3 region: CASATGGNYGYTF. For the CDR3, the DNA is TGTGCCAGCGCGACAGGGGGTAACTATGGCTACACCTTC.

The rearrangement uses TRBV11-1 and TRBJ2-1; TRBD1 matches 7 bases. Trimming cost V 1 base and J 7 bases; bases outside gene matches: 4. The CDR3 runs to 14 residues. In germline, CDR1 is SGHAT, CDR2 FQDESV (reference sequence). The CDR3 DNA is TGTGCCAGCAGCTTAGACCCGACAGGGAATGAGCAGTTCTTC. Its protein is CASSLDPTGNEQFF.

A word on this clone: Given a much more abundant clone one base away, this may be a read error. The sample carries other DNA sequences with the same CDR3. J is TRBJ2-7 and V is TRBV9, with TRBD1 identical over 8 bases. The V segment lost 3 bases and the J segment 2 bases; nucleotides outside the gene matches: 1. CDR1 SGDLS and CDR2 YYNGEE come from the germline V gene. This CDR3 is built from 13 residues. The DNA for the CDR3 is TGTGCCAGCAGCGCACAGGGGGCCTACGAGCAGTACTTC. As protein: CASSAQGAYEQYF. Combining the CDR3 with reference TRBV9 and TRBJ2-7 gives the whole variable domain DSGVTQTPKHLITATGQRVTLRCSPRSGDLSVYWYQQSLDQGLQFLIQYYNGEERAKGNILERFSAQQFPDLHSELNLSSLELGDSALYFCASSAQGAYEQYFGPGTRLTVT.

CDR3: CASSPAAGVNQPQHF. DNA of the CDR3: TGTGCCAGCAGCCCGGCGGCAGGAGTTAATCAGCCCCAGCATTTT. V gene TRBV2 combines with J gene TRBJ1-5; D not resolved. CDR3 length: 15 residues. Trimming stripped 6 bases from V and 4 bases from J, with 16 bases between. Germline lookup yields CDR1 SNHLY and CDR2 FYNNEI.

CDR3 sequence reads: CASSSQTLDRNYGYTF. The CDR3, as DNA: TGTGCCAGCAGTTCCCAGACTTTAGACAGGAACTATGGCTACACCTTC. The chain joins TRBV28 to TRBJ1-2; maybe TRBD1 (6 bases). The CDR3 extends over 16 amino acids. V shed 4 bases and J shed 2 bases, with 17 bases lying between them. Germline-derived CDR1 and CDR2 are MDHEN and SYDVKM.

The chain joins TRBV30 to TRBJ2-1; the match to TRBD1 covers 9 bases. Germline CDR1 is GTSNPN and CDR2 is SVGIG (reference sequence). The CDR3 runs to 15 residues. J gave up 7 bases and V 0 bases, and 7 bases lay outside the gene matches. The CDR3 here is CAWSVGQGRKNEQFF. The CDR3 bases are TGTGCCTGGAGTGTCGGACAGGGGAGGAAGAATGAGCAGTTCTTC.

The chain is built from TRBV24-1 and TRBJ2-1, with 7 bases fitting TRBD1. V shed 7 bases and J 5 bases; nucleotides not matched to a gene: 10. Germline V gives CDR1 KGHDR, CDR2 SFDVKD. The CDR3 is 15 residues long. The CDR3: CATSLQGTGHNEQFF. The DNA for the CDR3 is TGTGCCACCAGCTTACAGGGGACGGGCCACAATGAGCAGTTCTTC.

The gene calls are TRBV3-1 (or the pseudogene TRBV3-2) and TRBJ1-1, with a possible D match to TRBD1 (5 bases). CDR3 size: 16 residues. Trimming cost V 0 bases and J 4 bases, with 15 bases left between them. Germline V CDR1 and CDR2: LGHDT, YNNKEL (reference sequence). As DNA, the CDR3 is TGTGCCAGCAGCCAAGAAAAGTCGCAGGGCGGCACTGAAGCTTTCTTT. The encoded protein is CASSQEKSQGGTEAFF.

The rearrangement joins TRBV19 to TRBJ1-4, with TRBD1 matching over 7 bases. CDR1 is LNHDA, CDR2 SQIVND, per germline (reference sequence). Germline trimming cut 8 bases from V and 3 bases from J; bases unmatched to any gene: 6. The CDR3 is 14 amino acids. The CDR3 DNA follows: TGTGCCAGTGACCCAGGGGGAGCTAATGAAAAACTGTTTTTT. Translation gives CASDPGGANEKLFF.

This chain connects TRBV19 to TRBJ1-3, with a possible D match to TRBD1 (5 bases). The CDR3 covers 15 residues. V dropped 7 bases and J dropped 4 bases, with 17 bases sitting between them. The germline CDR1 and CDR2 sequences are LNHDA and SQIVND (reference sequence). CDR3 nucleotide sequence: TGTGCCAGTACCATCCAGGGAGGATTAGGAAACACCATATATTTT. Encoded protein: CASTIQGGLGNTIYF.

This clone was seen more than once but under ten times. The chain is built from TRBV18 and TRBJ1-1, with D unclear. Germline CDR1 KGHSH, CDR2 LQKENI. This CDR3 spans 14 amino acids. Trimming shortened V by 1 base and J by 1 base, and 7 bases separated the two germline ends. The CDR3 bases are TGTGCCAGCTCACCACGTAAGGCGAACACTGAAGCTTTCTTT. As protein: CASSPRKANTEAFF.

V gene TRBV14 combines with J gene TRBJ1-4, with a tentative D call TRBD1 (5 bases). V dropped 2 bases and J dropped 2 bases, with 9 bases sitting between them. The CDR3 extends over 15 amino acids. CDR1 is SGHDN, CDR2 FVKESK, per germline. As DNA, the CDR3 is TGTGCCAGCAGCCAAAGGGACGGTACTAATGAAAAACTGTTTTTT. Protein product: CASSQRDGTNEKLFF.

Remarks on this clone: Other nucleotide sequences in the sample specify the same CDR3. The CDR3 bases are TGTGCCAGCACCCCTCGGGGACAGGGGGACACTGAAGCTTTCTTT. Translated: CASTPRGQGDTEAFF. The J gene is TRBJ1-1, the V gene TRBV6-5; 11 nucleotides agree with TRBD1. Germline V CDR1 and CDR2: MNHEY, SVGAGI. The CDR3 spans 15 residues. V was clipped by 7 bases and J by 3 bases; unmatched bases: 7.